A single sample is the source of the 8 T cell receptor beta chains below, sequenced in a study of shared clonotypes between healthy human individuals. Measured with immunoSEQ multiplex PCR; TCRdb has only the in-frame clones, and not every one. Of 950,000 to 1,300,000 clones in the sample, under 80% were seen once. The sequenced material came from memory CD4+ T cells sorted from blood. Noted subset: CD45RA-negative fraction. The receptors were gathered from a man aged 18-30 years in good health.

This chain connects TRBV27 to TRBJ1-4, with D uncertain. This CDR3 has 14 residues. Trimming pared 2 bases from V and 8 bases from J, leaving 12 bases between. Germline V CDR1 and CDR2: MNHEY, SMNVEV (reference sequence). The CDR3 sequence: CASSLPPLGEKLFF. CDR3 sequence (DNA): TGTGCCAGCAGTTTACCCCCTTTAGGCGAAAAACTGTTTTTT.

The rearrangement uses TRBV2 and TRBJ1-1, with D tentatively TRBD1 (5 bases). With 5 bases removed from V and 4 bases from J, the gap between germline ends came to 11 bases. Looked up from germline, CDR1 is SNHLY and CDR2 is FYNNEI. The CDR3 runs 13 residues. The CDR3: CASSTGVSTEAFF. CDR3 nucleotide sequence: TGTGCCAGCAGTACGGGGGTATCCACTGAAGCTTTCTTT. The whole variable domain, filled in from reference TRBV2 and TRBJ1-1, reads EPEVTQTPSHQVTQMGQEVILRCVPISNHLYFYWYRQILGQKVEFLVSFYNNEISEKSEIFDDQFSVERPDGSNFTLKIRSTKLEDSAMYFCASSTGVSTEAFFGQGTRLTVV.

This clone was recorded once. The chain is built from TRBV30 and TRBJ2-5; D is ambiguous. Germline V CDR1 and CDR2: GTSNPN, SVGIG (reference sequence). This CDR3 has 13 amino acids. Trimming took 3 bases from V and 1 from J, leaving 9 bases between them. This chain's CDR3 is CAWSPVPQETQYF. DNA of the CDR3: TGTGCCTGGAGCCCCGTCCCCCAAGAGACCCAGTACTTC.

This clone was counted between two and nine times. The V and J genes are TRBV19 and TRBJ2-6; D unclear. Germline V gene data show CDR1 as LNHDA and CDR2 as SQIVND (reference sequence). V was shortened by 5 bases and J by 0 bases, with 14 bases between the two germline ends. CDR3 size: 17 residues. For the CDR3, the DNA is TGTGCCAGTAGTCTCGGAAAGCTTGACTCTGGGGCCAACGTCCTGACTTTC. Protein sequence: CASSLGKLDSGANVLTF. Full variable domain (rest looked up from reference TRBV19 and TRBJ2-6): DGGITQSPKYLFRKEGQNVTLSCEQNLNHDAMYWYRQDPGQGLRLIYYSQIVNDFQKGDIAEGYSVSREKKESFPLTVTSAQKNPTAFYLCASSLGKLDSGANVLTFGAGSRLTVL.

This CDR3 reads CASSSDRNYEQYF. The DNA of the CDR3 is TGTGCCAGCAGTTCGGACAGGAACTACGAGCAGTACTTC. The chain carries TRBV27 and TRBJ2-7; 7 bases line up with TRBD1. The CDR3 totals 13 residues. Germline V gene lookup returns CDR1 MNHEY and CDR2 SMNVEV (reference sequence). V trimming: 4 bases; J trimming: 3 bases; junction bases outside the gene matches: 3.

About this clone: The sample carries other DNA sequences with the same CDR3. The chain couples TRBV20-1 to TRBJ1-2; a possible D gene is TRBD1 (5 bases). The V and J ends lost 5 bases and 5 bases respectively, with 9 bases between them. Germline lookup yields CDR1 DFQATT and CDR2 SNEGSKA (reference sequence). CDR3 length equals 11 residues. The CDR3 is CSAFQGYGYTF. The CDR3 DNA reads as TGCAGTGCTTTCCAGGGATATGGCTACACCTTC.

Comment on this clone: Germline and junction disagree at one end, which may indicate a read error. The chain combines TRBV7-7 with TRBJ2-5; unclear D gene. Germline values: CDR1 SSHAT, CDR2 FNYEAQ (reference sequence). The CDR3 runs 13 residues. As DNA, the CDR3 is TGTGCTAGCAGCCCGAAGTCATACGAGACCCAGTACTTC. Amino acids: CASSPKSYETQYF.

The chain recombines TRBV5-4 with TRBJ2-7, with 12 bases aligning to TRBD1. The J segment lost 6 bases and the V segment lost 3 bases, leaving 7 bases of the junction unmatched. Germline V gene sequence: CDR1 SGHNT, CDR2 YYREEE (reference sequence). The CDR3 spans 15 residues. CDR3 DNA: TGTGCCAGCAGCTCAAGGGGACAGGGGGCCACCGAGCAGTACTTC. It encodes CASSSRGQGATEQYF.